The 30 T cell receptor beta chains in this list originate from one sample, sequenced in a study of T-cell memory formation after mild COVID-19. Each CDR3 protein gets one entry after TCRdb re-called the 5' RACE reads with MiXCR. The table shows roughly 130,000 distinct CDR3 sequences, with 5% to 6.5% occurring only once. Sequenced: PBMCs or a T cell subset sorted from them (not recorded which). The receptors shown here come from an adult woman who had mild COVID-19 (a few samples of this study predate the infection). Cell type and time point are not known.

This clonotype came up a few times. The chain recombines TRBV12-3 or TRBV12-4 with TRBJ1-1; TRBD1 agrees at 8 bases. The CDR3 runs to 18 residues. The junction had 16 bases not matched to a gene; V was cut back by 6 bases and J by 1 base. CDR3 nucleotide sequence: TGTGCCAGCAGCACCGACAGGGGCCGCGGGCGGGGGAACACTGAAGCTTTCTTT. Encoded protein: CASSTDRGRGRGNTEAFF.

This chain links TRBV12-3 or TRBV12-4 with TRBJ1-5, with unresolved D. V was clipped by 0 bases and J by 7 bases, with 7 bases between them. The length of the CDR3 is 13 residues. The CDR3 coding sequence is TGTGCCAGCAGTTTAGCCGGGAAACAGCCCCAGCATTTT. This gives the protein CASSLAGKQPQHF.

This clonotype was seen a handful of times. The chain couples TRBV6-1 to TRBJ2-1; 7 bases map to TRBD2. Germline loops: CDR1 MNHNS, CDR2 SASEGT. The CDR3 length is 15 residues. J lost 4 bases, V lost 6 bases, and 9 bases had no gene match. The CDR3 loop is CASREGAGIYNEQFF. The CDR3 DNA is TGTGCCAGCAGGGAGGGAGCGGGGATATACAATGAGCAGTTCTTC.

This clonotype was detected only a few times. The chain is built from TRBV10-3 and TRBJ1-4, with D possibly TRBD1 on 6 matching bases. This CDR3 region has 15 residues. In germline, CDR1 is ENHRY, CDR2 SYGVKD. The V end was cut by 0 bases, the J end by 3 bases, with 8 bases between. The CDR3 here is CAISESGGSNEKLFF. The DNA for the CDR3 is TGTGCCATCAGTGAGTCGGGGGGCTCTAATGAAAAACTGTTTTTT.

J is TRBJ2-7 and V is TRBV5-1; 8 nucleotides agree with TRBD1. This CDR3 spans 17 amino acids. Trimming at V came to 3 bases and at J to 3 bases, leaving 14 bases not matched to a gene. Germline values: CDR1 SGHRS, CDR2 YFSETQ. In DNA, the CDR3 is TGCGCCAGCAGCTCGCAGACCACAGGGGGTATCGTCTACGAGCAGTACTTC. The encoded protein is CASSSQTTGGIVYEQYF.

This clonotype has only a few counts. This chain joins TRBV24-1 and TRBJ2-3; weak D call: TRBD1 (6 bases). Germline-derived CDR1 and CDR2 are KGHDR and SFDVKD. Trimming removed 3 bases at V and 0 bases at J, with 21 bases between. The CDR3 is made up of 19 amino acids. CDR3 sequence reads: CATSDPLRTVSTSTDTQYF. CDR3 coding DNA: TGTGCCACCAGTGATCCGTTGCGGACAGTCTCAACTAGCACAGATACGCAGTATTTT.

This clonotype occurred many times. The genes are TRBV7-2 and TRBJ2-2; D possibly corresponds to TRBD2 (5 bases). This CDR3 has 16 residues. Germline lookup yields CDR1 SGHTA and CDR2 FQGNSA. Trimming removed 0 bases at V and 0 bases at J, with 8 bases between. CDR3 nucleotide sequence: TGTGCCAGCAGCTTAGCTGGGAGTTCGAACACCGGGGAGCTGTTTTTT. Amino acid sequence: CASSLAGSSNTGELFF. The full variable domain, with the rest looked up from reference TRBV7-2 and TRBJ2-2, is GAGVSQSPSNKVTEKGKDVELRCDPISGHTALYWYRQSLGQGLEFLIYFQGNSAPDKSGLPSDRFSAERTGGSVSTLTIQRTQQEDSAVYLCASSLAGSSNTGELFFGEGSRLTVL.

This clonotype was observed many times. The chain carries TRBV7-3 and TRBJ2-7, with 14 bases matching TRBD2. The CDR3 spans 15 residues. CDR1 is SGHTA, CDR2 FQGTGA, per germline. The J segment lost 4 bases and the V segment lost 5 bases, leaving 4 bases of the junction unmatched. DNA for the CDR3: TGTGCCAGCAGCCCGGGACTAGCGGGAGTATACGAGCAGTACTTC. Amino acids: CASSPGLAGVYEQYF.

This chain uses TRBV4-3 with TRBJ1-3, with D unclear. V lost 4 bases to trimming and J lost 4 bases, with 8 bases between them. The CDR3 extends over 13 amino acids. Looked up from germline, CDR1 is LGHNA and CDR2 is YSLEER. The CDR3 DNA is TGCGCCAGCAGCCGGGGATTCGGAAACACCATATATTTT. It translates to CASSRGFGNTIYF.

The chain has TRBV7-2 and TRBJ2-1, with D possibly being TRBD1 or TRBD2 (5 bases each). Per the germline V gene, CDR1 is SGHTA and CDR2 is FQGNSA. With 1 base removed from V and 6 bases from J, the gap between germline ends came to 10 bases. The CDR3 runs to 14 residues. The CDR3 sequence: CASSLGPGTNEQFF. CDR3 DNA: TGTGCCAGCAGCTTAGGTCCAGGGACCAATGAGCAGTTCTTC.

The table lists this clonotype with a few counts. The CDR3 DNA sequence: TGTGCCAGCAGCTCAGGGAGCCTCTTAACCGGGGAGCTGTTTTTT. Protein sequence: CASSSGSLLTGELFF. The chain is built from TRBV5-6 and TRBJ2-2; TRBD1 or TRBD2 may be the D gene (5 bases each). Germline V lookup: CDR1 SGHDT, CDR2 YYEEEE. Between the trimmed V and J ends, which lost 3 bases and 5 bases, there was a span of 14 bases. CDR3 length equals 15 residues.

This clonotype was found a few times. The chain uses TRBV11-2 and TRBJ2-7, with no clear D. V was trimmed by 0 bases and J by 3 bases, leaving 6 bases between them. Germline CDR1 SGHAT, CDR2 FQNNGV. This CDR3 has 13 amino acids. CDR3 loop: CASSLDRSYEQYF. CDR3 nucleotide sequence: TGTGCCAGCAGCTTAGACAGAAGCTACGAGCAGTACTTC. Looking up the rest from reference TRBV11-2 and TRBJ2-7 gives the full variable domain: EAGVAQSPRYKIIEKRQSVAFWCNPISGHATLYWYQQILGQGPKLLIQFQNNGVVDDSQLPKDRFSAERLKGVDSTLKIQPAKLEDSAVYLCASSLDRSYEQYFGPGTRLTVT.

This clonotype was detected a few times. This chain uses TRBV24-1 with TRBJ1-5; 7 bases map to TRBD1. The V segment lost 5 bases and the J segment 2 bases; nucleotides outside the gene matches: 2. CDR3 length: 14 amino acids. Germline lookup yields CDR1 KGHDR and CDR2 SFDVKD. The CDR3 spells CATSVGGGNQPQHF. In DNA form, the CDR3 reads TGTGCCACCAGTGTAGGGGGCGGCAATCAGCCCCAGCATTTT.

The sample holds many counts of this clonotype. This chain connects TRBV29-1 to TRBJ2-7, with D maybe TRBD2 (7 bases). There are 14 residues in the CDR3. Looked up from germline, CDR1 is SQVTM and CDR2 is ANQGSEA. V lost 4 bases to trimming and J lost 6 bases, with 19 bases between them. CDR3 nucleotide sequence: TGCAGCGTTGGAGGGGGGAGGGCGGCATCCGAGCAGTACTTC. Residues: CSVGGGRAASEQYF.

The chain carries TRBV20-1 and TRBJ2-7, with 8 positions matching TRBD1. Germline CDR1 and CDR2: DFQATT and SNEGSKA (reference sequence). After removal of 5 bases from V and 3 bases from J, the junction contained 9 bases not matched to a gene. CDR3 length: 14 amino acids. For the CDR3, the DNA is TGCAGTGCTCGACAGACAGGGGTCTTCTACGAGCAGTACTTC. It translates to CSARQTGVFYEQYF.

There are a few counts of this clonotype. This sequence joins TRBV7-2 and TRBJ2-3, with 8 bases matching TRBD1. CDR3 length: 16 amino acids. The V gene end was trimmed by 5 bases and the J gene end by 3 bases; junction bases not matched to a gene: 10. Germline V CDR1 and CDR2: SGHTA, FQGNSA. The CDR3 nucleotides read TGTGCCAGCAGCGGAGCGACAGGGGTGACGACAGATACGCAGTATTTT. Its protein is CASSGATGVTTDTQYF.

This clonotype was picked up many times. The rearrangement joins TRBV29-1 to TRBJ1-4; the match to TRBD1 covers 7 bases. Unmatched junction bases numbered 3, after V lost 7 bases and J lost 1 base. This CDR3 has 13 amino acids. Looked up from germline, CDR1 is SQVTM and CDR2 is ANQGSEA. The CDR3 loop is CSAYRGTNEKLFF. CDR3 bases: TGCAGCGCTTACAGGGGAACTAATGAAAAACTGTTTTTT.

This clonotype appeared a few times. The chain joins TRBV3-1 to TRBJ2-1; 14 bases line up with TRBD2. This CDR3 contains 20 residues. The V gene's germline CDR1 is LGHDT and CDR2 YNNKEL (reference sequence). Trimming took 0 bases from V and 0 from J; bases not matched to a gene: 7. The CDR3 DNA sequence: TGTGCCAGCAGCCAAGATGGACTAGCGGGAGGCACTCGCTCCTACAATGAGCAGTTCTTC. Encoded protein: CASSQDGLAGGTRSYNEQFF.

The chain has TRBV7-9 and TRBJ2-1; 8 positions match TRBD2. This CDR3 contains 15 residues. Trimming removed 5 bases from V and 9 bases from J; junction bases left unmatched: 12. Per the germline V gene, CDR1 is SEHNR and CDR2 is FQNEAQ (reference sequence). CDR3 sequence reads: CASSPPGGRSVEQFF. Here the CDR3 DNA reads TGTGCCAGCAGCCCCCCGGGGGGGCGGTCAGTTGAGCAGTTCTTC.

The CDR3 sequence: CATSDNLGQGAYNEQFF. CDR3 in DNA: TGTGCCACCAGTGACAACCTCGGACAGGGGGCCTACAATGAGCAGTTCTTC. This chain uses TRBV24-1 with TRBJ2-1; 10 positions match TRBD1. The germline CDR1 and CDR2 sequences are KGHDR and SFDVKD. The CDR3 is 17 amino acids. The J segment lost 2 bases and the V segment lost 4 bases, leaving 7 bases of the junction unmatched.

Many counts were recorded for this clonotype. This chain links TRBV5-1 with TRBJ2-3; D may be TRBD2 (7 bases). This CDR3 has 14 amino acids. In germline, CDR1 is SGHRS, CDR2 YFSETQ. V was trimmed by 0 bases and J by 7 bases, leaving 12 bases between them. CDR3 protein: CASSLEGGPYTQYF. The CDR3 nucleotides read TGCGCCAGCAGCTTGGAGGGGGGGCCGTATACGCAGTATTTT.

There are many counts of this clonotype. The chain links TRBV5-1 to TRBJ2-7, with no clear D. The germline gives CDR1 SGHRS, CDR2 YFSETQ. V was cut by 3 bases and J by 0 bases, with 10 bases left in between. This CDR3 comprises 14 residues. The CDR3 DNA sequence: TGCGCCAGCAGCTCCAGTACTCTCTCCTACGAGCAGTACTTC. It codes for CASSSSTLSYEQYF.

This clonotype was observed a handful of times. The V call is TRBV20-1, the J call TRBJ2-5; TRBD1 might be the D (5 bases). CDR3 length equals 13 residues. From germline, CDR1 is DFQATT and CDR2 SNEGSKA (reference sequence). The V end was cut by 3 bases, the J end by 4 bases, with 12 bases between. CDR3 residues: CSASDGAGETQYF. The CDR3 DNA is TGCAGTGCTAGCGATGGGGCCGGAGAGACCCAGTACTTC.

The chain links TRBV10-3 to TRBJ1-1; 9 bases line up with TRBD1. Looked up from germline, CDR1 is ENHRY and CDR2 is SYGVKD. This CDR3 has 13 residues. Losses at the gene ends were 9 bases for V and 3 bases for J; bases not matched to a gene: 5. This chain's CDR3 is CAISGQGYTEAFF. The CDR3 DNA follows: TGTGCCATTTCGGGACAGGGTTACACTGAAGCTTTCTTT.

The J gene is TRBJ2-7, the V gene TRBV12-5, with 8 bases matching TRBD1. Germline CDR1 reads LGHNT; CDR2 reads FRNRAP. Unmatched junction bases numbered 11, after V lost 6 bases and J lost 7 bases. The CDR3 is 14 amino acids. The CDR3 nucleotides read TGTGCTAGTGGCCTGGACAGGGCTAAGGGAGAGCAGTACTTC. Translation gives CASGLDRAKGEQYF.

The chain is built from TRBV28 and TRBJ2-6; no firm D call. CDR1 and CDR2 (germline): MDHEN, SYDVKM. The CDR3 is made up of 14 amino acids. V dropped 10 bases and J dropped 0 bases, with 10 bases sitting between them. The DNA for the CDR3 is TGTGCCACTCCGGAGAGCTCTGGGGCCAACGTCCTGACTTTC. It is translated as CATPESSGANVLTF.

The chain combines TRBV30 with TRBJ2-3; no clear D gene. With 0 bases removed from V and 6 bases from J, the gap between germline ends came to 4 bases. This CDR3 region has 11 residues. Germline V gives CDR1 GTSNPN, CDR2 SVGIG (reference sequence). CDR3: CAWSVRDTQYF. Written as DNA, the CDR3 is TGTGCCTGGAGTGTACGGGATACGCAGTATTTT.

This clonotype was seen a handful of times. At one end, the junction sequence differs from germline, possibly due to a read error. The chain recombines TRBV7-2 with TRBJ2-1; D is tentatively TRBD1 or TRBD2 (6 bases each). There are 15 residues in the CDR3. The germline gives CDR1 SGHTA, CDR2 FQGNSA. CDR3 amino acids: CASSPGPNGGNAQFF. The CDR3, as DNA: TGTGCCAGCAGCCCGGGACCAAACGGGGGCAATGCGCAGTTCTTC.

This clonotype appeared a few times. The chain uses TRBV18 and TRBJ1-2, with 9 bases that match TRBD1. The germline gives CDR1 KGHSH, CDR2 LQKENI. The ends lost 2 bases at V and 7 bases at J; junction bases unmatched: 14. The CDR3 is made up of 17 amino acids. In DNA form, the CDR3 reads TGTGCCAGCTCACCAACAACCTTACAGGGGGCCATGGGTGGCTACACCTTC. Translation gives CASSPTTLQGAMGGYTF. The full variable domain, its missing parts supplied by reference TRBV18 and TRBJ1-2, is NAGVMQNPRHLVRRRGQEARLRCSPMKGHSHVYWYRQLPEEGLKFMVYLQKENIIDESGMPKERFSAEFPKEGPSILRIQQVVRGDSAAYFCASSPTTLQGAMGGYTFGSGTRLTVV.

The V and J genes are TRBV29-1 and TRBJ2-1; 7 bases are a match to TRBD1. V gave up 8 bases and J gave up 6 bases; unmatched junction bases: 10. Germline V gene lookup returns CDR1 SQVTM and CDR2 ANQGSEA. The CDR3 has 13 amino acids. CDR3 coding DNA: TGCAGCTTCGGAGGACAGGCTCGCAATGAGCAGTTCTTC. Its translation: CSFGGQARNEQFF.